These 16 T cell receptor beta chains came from one sample sequenced in a study of T cell responses to AZD1222 COVID-19 vaccine. Generated by immunoSEQ multiplex PCR, the TCRdb table keeps only in-frame clones and is missing some. This repertoire shows 90,000 to 130,000 clones, 84% found once; its top ten account for roughly 9%. The specimen comprised peripheral blood, sampled on day 0 of AZD1222 vaccination. These receptor sequences come from an adult in good health.

The gene calls are TRBV3-1 (or the pseudogene TRBV3-2) and TRBJ1-1, with D perhaps TRBD1 (6 bases). This CDR3 is built from 14 residues. The V gene lost 4 bases and the J gene lost 4 bases, with 13 bases spanning the gap. Germline CDR1 and CDR2: LGHDT and YNNKEL (reference sequence). The chain's CDR3 is CASSLTEGGTEAFF. The CDR3 nucleotides are TGTGCCAGCAGCCTGACGGAGGGGGGCACTGAAGCTTTCTTT.

J is TRBJ1-4 and V is TRBV12-3 or TRBV12-4; a weak D match, TRBD1 (5 bases). Trimming took off 8 bases at V and 6 bases at J, with 13 bases between the two ends. This CDR3 contains 13 residues. CDR3 residues: CASGGVLHEKLFF. The CDR3 DNA reads as TGTGCCAGCGGGGGGGTACTGCATGAAAAACTGTTTTTT.

This clone was seen once. The rearrangement uses TRBV7-2 and TRBJ1-5; D is unresolved. Germline V CDR1 and CDR2: SGHTA, FQGNSA. CDR3 length: 12 residues. The ends were cut back, 4 bases at V and 9 bases at J, with 10 bases in the middle. The CDR3 bases are TGTGCCAGCAGCTATTTCGCCGGGCCCCAGCATTTT. Translating gives CASSYFAGPQHF.

This chain uses TRBV5-1 with TRBJ2-1; D is perhaps TRBD1 (6 bases). CDR3 length: 13 residues. The V end was cut by 2 bases, the J end by 5 bases, with 8 bases between. Looked up from germline, CDR1 is SGHRS and CDR2 is YFSETQ. In DNA form, the CDR3 reads TGCGCCAGCAGCTTCCAGGGGCACAATGAGCAGTTCTTC. Translating gives CASSFQGHNEQFF.

This chain joins TRBV4-3 and TRBJ2-1; D is ambiguous. The CDR3 length is 14 residues. Trimming pared 0 bases from V and 1 base from J, leaving 4 bases between. In germline, CDR1 is LGHNA, CDR2 YSLEER. DNA for the CDR3: TGCGCCAGCAGCCAAGAGAGGTCCTACAATGAGCAGTTCTTC. It yields the protein CASSQERSYNEQFF.

The chain employs TRBV19 and TRBJ1-1; 9 positions match TRBD1. V gave up 5 bases and J gave up 7 bases; unmatched junction bases: 11. Germline V gene lookup returns CDR1 LNHDA and CDR2 SQIVND (reference sequence). The CDR3 spans 15 residues. The CDR3 nucleotides read TGTGCCAGTAGTTCGGGACAGGGCGTCGGACTTGAAGCTTTCTTT. Residues: CASSSGQGVGLEAFF.

The table lists this clone with a count of one. The gene calls are TRBV5-4 and TRBJ1-6; unclear D gene. The V gene's germline CDR1 is SGHNT and CDR2 YYREEE (reference sequence). Deletions cut 5 bases from V and 6 bases from J, with 15 bases between. This CDR3 comprises 15 residues. The CDR3 DNA reads TGTGCCAGCAGTCACTCTTGGGCCGCTAATTCACCCCTCCACTTT. Its protein is CASSHSWAANSPLHF.

This clone was seen once. CDR3 region: CASSLGGQGGNYGYTF. The CDR3 DNA is TGTGCCAGCAGCTTAGGGGGACAGGGAGGAAACTATGGCTACACCTTC. The chain couples TRBV7-2 to TRBJ1-2; 9 nucleotides align to TRBD1. V lost 1 base and J lost 2; bases outside the gene matches: 5. The CDR3 is made up of 16 amino acids. Germline CDR1 is SGHTA and CDR2 is FQGNSA.

The chain uses TRBV6-5 and TRBJ1-2, with no clear D. Trimming stripped 2 bases from V and 3 bases from J, with 7 bases between. Germline V lookup: CDR1 MNHEY, CDR2 SVGAGI. This CDR3 has 13 residues. CDR3 in amino acids: CASSYTRDYGYTF. CDR3 DNA sequence: TGTGCCAGCAGTTACACGAGGGACTATGGCTACACCTTC.

The chain couples TRBV12-3 or TRBV12-4 to TRBJ1-2, with 8 bases identical to TRBD1. Unmatched junction bases numbered 4, after V lost 6 bases and J lost 7 bases. The CDR3 spans 12 residues. CDR3 sequence reads: CASRGTGGGYTF. CDR3 sequence (DNA): TGTGCCAGCAGGGGGACAGGCGGTGGCTACACCTTC.

The gene calls are TRBV27 and TRBJ1-5; TRBD1 might be the D (5 bases). This CDR3 comprises 13 residues. The V gene's germline CDR1 is MNHEY and CDR2 SMNVEV (reference sequence). The V gene lost 2 bases and the J gene lost 7 bases, with 9 bases spanning the gap. The CDR3 here is CASSLEGLQPQHF. In DNA form, the CDR3 reads TGTGCCAGCAGTTTAGAGGGGTTACAGCCCCAGCATTTT.

This clone was counted a single time. The chain combines TRBV5-1 with TRBJ2-7, with D possibly being TRBD1 (6 bases). V was cut by 4 bases and J by 4 bases, with 15 bases left in between. This CDR3 is built from 14 residues. The germline gives CDR1 SGHRS, CDR2 YFSETQ. The CDR3 protein is CASSQGGLRYEQYF. CDR3 coding DNA: TGCGCCAGCAGCCAAGGGGGTCTAAGGTACGAGCAGTACTTC.

This sequence joins TRBV28 and TRBJ1-1, with TRBD1 matching over 8 bases. This CDR3 is 16 amino acids long. V trimming: 5 bases; J trimming: 0 bases; junction bases outside the gene matches: 8. Germline V gene sequence: CDR1 MDHEN, CDR2 SYDVKM. The CDR3 region is CASSPAGQEMNTEAFF. CDR3 bases: TGTGCCAGCAGTCCAGCGGGACAGGAGATGAACACTGAAGCTTTCTTT.

This clone came up once. The chain employs TRBV9 and TRBJ2-7; 7 bases fit TRBD2. The CDR3 totals 14 residues. Germline trimming cut 3 bases from V and 5 bases from J; bases unmatched to any gene: 8. In germline, CDR1 is SGDLS, CDR2 YYNGEE. CDR3 sequence reads: CASSDPLAQDEQYF. CDR3 DNA: TGTGCCAGCAGCGACCCACTAGCGCAGGACGAGCAGTACTTC. Full variable domain (rest looked up from reference TRBV9 and TRBJ2-7): DSGVTQTPKHLITATGQRVTLRCSPRSGDLSVYWYQQSLDQGLQFLIQYYNGEERAKGNILERFSAQQFPDLHSELNLSSLELGDSALYFCASSDPLAQDEQYFGPGTRLTVT.

V gene TRBV5-1 combines with J gene TRBJ2-1; D is possibly TRBD1 (5 bases). Trimming took 5 bases from V and 8 from J, leaving 14 bases between them. The CDR3 loop spans 13 amino acids. Germline values: CDR1 SGHRS, CDR2 YFSETQ. CDR3 amino acids: CASRGSWGDEQFF. CDR3 bases: TGCGCCAGCAGAGGATCATGGGGCGATGAGCAGTTCTTC. The whole variable domain, filled in from reference TRBV5-1 and TRBJ2-1, reads KAGVTQTPRYLIKTRGQQVTLSCSPISGHRSVSWYQQTPGQGLQFLFEYFSETQRNKGNFPGRFSGRQFSNSRSEMNVSTLELGDSALYLCASRGSWGDEQFFGPGTRLTVL.

This clone was picked up one time. The chain links TRBV24-1 to TRBJ1-5; TRBD1 aligns across 7 bases. This CDR3 has 15 amino acids. Trimming took 5 bases from V and 3 from J; bases not matched to a gene: 6. Germline V gene data show CDR1 as KGHDR and CDR2 as SFDVKD. The CDR3 nucleotides are TGTGCCACCAGTGCGACAGGGAAATCCAATCAGCCCCAGCATTTT. Protein: CATSATGKSNQPQHF.